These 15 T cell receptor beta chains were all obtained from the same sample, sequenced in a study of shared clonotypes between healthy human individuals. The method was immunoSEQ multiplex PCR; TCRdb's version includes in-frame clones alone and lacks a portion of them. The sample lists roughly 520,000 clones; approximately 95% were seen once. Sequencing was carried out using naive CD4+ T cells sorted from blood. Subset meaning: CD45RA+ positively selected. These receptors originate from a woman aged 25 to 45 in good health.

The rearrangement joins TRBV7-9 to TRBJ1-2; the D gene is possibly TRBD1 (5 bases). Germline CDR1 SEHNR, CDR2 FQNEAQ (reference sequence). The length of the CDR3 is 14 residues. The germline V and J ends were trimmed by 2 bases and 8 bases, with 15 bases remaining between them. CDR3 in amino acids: CASSLLRAEAGYTF. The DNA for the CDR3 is TGTGCCAGCAGCTTACTCAGGGCCGAAGCGGGCTACACCTTC. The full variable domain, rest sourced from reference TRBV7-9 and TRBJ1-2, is DTGVSQNPRHKITKRGQNVTFRCDPISEHNRLYWYRQTLGQGPEFLTYFQNEAQLEKSRLLSDRFSAERPKGSFSTLEIQRTEQGDSAMYLCASSLLRAEAGYTFGSGTRLTVV.

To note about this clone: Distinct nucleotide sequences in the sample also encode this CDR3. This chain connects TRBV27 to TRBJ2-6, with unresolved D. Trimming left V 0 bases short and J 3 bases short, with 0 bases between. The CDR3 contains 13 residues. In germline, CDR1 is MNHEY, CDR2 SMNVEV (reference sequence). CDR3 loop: CASSLSGANVLTF. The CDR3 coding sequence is TGTGCCAGCAGTTTATCTGGGGCCAACGTCCTGACTTTC.

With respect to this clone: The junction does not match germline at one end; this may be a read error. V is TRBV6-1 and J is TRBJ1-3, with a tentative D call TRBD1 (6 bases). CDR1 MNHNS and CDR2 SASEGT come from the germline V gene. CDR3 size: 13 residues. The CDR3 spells CASSDPLSHEGVF. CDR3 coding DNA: TGTGCCAGCAGTGATCCTCTTTCCCACGAGGGGGTTTTT.

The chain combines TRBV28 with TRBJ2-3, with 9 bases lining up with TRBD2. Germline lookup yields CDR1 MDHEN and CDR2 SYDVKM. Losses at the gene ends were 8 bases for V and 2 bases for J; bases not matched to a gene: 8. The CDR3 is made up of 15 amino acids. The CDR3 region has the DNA TGTGCCAGCGGATTGATAGCGGGGGCCACAGATACGCAGTATTTT. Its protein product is CASGLIAGATDTQYF.

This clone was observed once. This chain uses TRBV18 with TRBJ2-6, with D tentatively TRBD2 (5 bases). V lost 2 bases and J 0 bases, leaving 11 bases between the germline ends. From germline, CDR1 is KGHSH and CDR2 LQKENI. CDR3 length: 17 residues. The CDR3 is CASSPSGWASGANVLTF. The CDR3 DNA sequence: TGTGCCAGCTCACCATCGGGGTGGGCCTCTGGGGCCAACGTCCTGACTTTC.

The CDR3 loop reads CASKIFRSNEQFF. The DNA for the CDR3 is TGTGCCAGCAAAATCTTTCGGTCCAATGAGCAGTTCTTC. V usage is TRBV2 and J usage is TRBJ2-1; D unclear. Trimming removed 7 bases from V and 6 bases from J, with 13 bases in between. The germline CDR1 and CDR2 sequences are SNHLY and FYNNEI. This CDR3 has 13 amino acids.

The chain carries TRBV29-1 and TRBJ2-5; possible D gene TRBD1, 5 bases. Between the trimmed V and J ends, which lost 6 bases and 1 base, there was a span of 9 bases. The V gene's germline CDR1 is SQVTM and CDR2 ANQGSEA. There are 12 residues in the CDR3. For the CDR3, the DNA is TGCAGCGTCCCACAGGCCCAAGAGACCCAGTACTTC. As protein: CSVPQAQETQYF.

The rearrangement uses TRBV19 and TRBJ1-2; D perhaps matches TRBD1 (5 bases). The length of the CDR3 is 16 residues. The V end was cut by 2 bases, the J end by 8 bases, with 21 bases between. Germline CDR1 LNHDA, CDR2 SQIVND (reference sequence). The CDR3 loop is CASSIWGRLSSGGYTF. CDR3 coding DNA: TGTGCCAGTAGTATATGGGGCAGGTTATCTTCTGGAGGCTACACCTTC.

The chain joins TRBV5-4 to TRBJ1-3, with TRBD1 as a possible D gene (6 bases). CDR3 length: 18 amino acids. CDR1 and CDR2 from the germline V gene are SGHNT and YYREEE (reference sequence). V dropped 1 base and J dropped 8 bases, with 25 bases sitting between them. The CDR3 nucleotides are TGTGCCAGCAGCTTGCCCCCGGCTCCGGGACAATTTTTCCACACCATATATTTT. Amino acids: CASSLPPAPGQFFHTIYF. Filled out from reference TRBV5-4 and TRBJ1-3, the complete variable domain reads ETGVTQSPTHLIKTRGQQVTLRCSSQSGHNTVSWYQQALGQGPQFIFQYYREEENGRGNFPPRFSGLQFPNYSSELNVNALELDDSALYLCASSLPPAPGQFFHTIYFGEGSWLTVV.

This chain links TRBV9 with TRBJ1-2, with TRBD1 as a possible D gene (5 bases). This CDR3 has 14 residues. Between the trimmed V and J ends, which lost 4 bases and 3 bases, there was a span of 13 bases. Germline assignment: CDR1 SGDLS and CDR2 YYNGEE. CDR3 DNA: TGTGCCAGCAGCCCGGCCGGGACGGACTATGGCTACACCTTC. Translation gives CASSPAGTDYGYTF. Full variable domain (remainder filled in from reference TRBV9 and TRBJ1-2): DSGVTQTPKHLITATGQRVTLRCSPRSGDLSVYWYQQSLDQGLQFLIQYYNGEERAKGNILERFSAQQFPDLHSELNLSSLELGDSALYFCASSPAGTDYGYTFGSGTRLTVV.

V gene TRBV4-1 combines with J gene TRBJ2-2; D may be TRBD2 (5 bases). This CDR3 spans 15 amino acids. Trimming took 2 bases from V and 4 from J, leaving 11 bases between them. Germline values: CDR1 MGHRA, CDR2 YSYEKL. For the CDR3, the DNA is TGCGCCAGCAGCCAACCCCGGAGGCCCACCGGGGAGCTGTTTTTT. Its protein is CASSQPRRPTGELFF.

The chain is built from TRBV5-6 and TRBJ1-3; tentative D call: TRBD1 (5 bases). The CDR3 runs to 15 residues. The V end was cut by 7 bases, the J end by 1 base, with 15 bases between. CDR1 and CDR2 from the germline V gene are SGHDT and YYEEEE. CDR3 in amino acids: CASGILGESGNTIYF. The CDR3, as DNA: TGTGCCAGCGGCATTCTGGGGGAGTCTGGAAACACCATATATTTT.

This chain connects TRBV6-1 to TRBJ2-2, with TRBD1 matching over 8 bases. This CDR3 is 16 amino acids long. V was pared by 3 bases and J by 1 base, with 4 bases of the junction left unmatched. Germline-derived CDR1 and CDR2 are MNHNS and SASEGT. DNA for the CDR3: TGTGCCAGCAGTGACTACGGGACAGGGAACACCGGGGAGCTGTTTTTT. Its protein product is CASSDYGTGNTGELFF.

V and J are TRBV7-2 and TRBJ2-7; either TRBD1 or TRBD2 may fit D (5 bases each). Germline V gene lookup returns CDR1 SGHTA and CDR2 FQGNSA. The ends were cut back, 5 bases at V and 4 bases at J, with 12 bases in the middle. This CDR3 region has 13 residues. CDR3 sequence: CASSLGPLYEQYF. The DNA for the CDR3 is TGTGCCAGCAGCCTGGGACCCTTATACGAGCAGTACTTC.

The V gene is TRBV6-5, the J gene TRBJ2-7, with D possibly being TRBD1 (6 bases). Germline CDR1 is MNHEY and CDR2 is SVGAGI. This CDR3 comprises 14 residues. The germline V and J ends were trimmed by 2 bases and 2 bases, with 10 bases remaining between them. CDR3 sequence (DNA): TGTGCCAGCAGTTACGTGGACAGCCCCTACGAGCAGTACTTC. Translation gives CASSYVDSPYEQYF.